These 23 T cell receptor beta chains share one sample of origin, sequenced in a study of cytomegalovirus exposure and HLA in healthy donors (dated by TCRdb to between 2016 and 2019). Libraries came from the immunoSEQ multiplex PCR assay. A mixture of 60 forward primers for TCR Vbeta segments and 13 reverse primers for TCR Jbeta segments was used in the multiplex PCR. This immuneACCESS table, as held by TCRdb, lists in-frame sequences with V and J called but not all clones. Of the missing ones, under half trace to an unresolved V gene in checked studies; the others have no known cause. The sample records around 150,000 clones, 70% to 75% of which are singletons. Together, the top ten hold approximately 15% of the sample. Sequencing was carried out using PBMCs. The receptors were sampled from a human donor in good health.

This chain connects TRBV28 to TRBJ1-5, with 8 bases fitting TRBD1. In germline, CDR1 is MDHEN, CDR2 SYDVKM. V was clipped by 6 bases and J by 2 bases; unmatched bases: 6. This CDR3 is built from 15 residues. The CDR3 DNA is TGTGCCAGCAGGCTTCCGGGACAGGGCAATCAGCCCCAGCATTTT. It yields the protein CASRLPGQGNQPQHF. Full variable domain (rest looked up from reference TRBV28 and TRBJ1-5): DVKVTQSSRYLVKRTGEKVFLECVQDMDHENMFWYRQDPGLGLRLIYFSYDVKMKEKGDIPEGYSVSREKKERFSLILESASTNQTSMYLCASRLPGQGNQPQHFGDGTRLSIL.

This chain joins TRBV14 and TRBJ1-2, with D tentatively TRBD1 (5 bases). Trimming pared 4 bases from V and 4 bases from J, leaving 13 bases between. The CDR3 is 14 residues long. Germline lookup yields CDR1 SGHDN and CDR2 FVKESK. The CDR3 sequence is CASSPHQGAYGYTF. The CDR3 bases are TGTGCCAGCAGCCCCCATCAGGGCGCCTATGGCTACACCTTC.

This clone was detected only a few times. This chain links TRBV5-6 with TRBJ2-2, with D possibly TRBD1 on 5 matching bases. Looked up from germline, CDR1 is SGHDT and CDR2 is YYEEEE. This CDR3 contains 14 residues. Between the trimmed V and J ends, which lost 4 bases and 3 bases, there was a span of 10 bases. The CDR3 loop reads CASSEGHYTGELFF. The CDR3 nucleotides read TGTGCCAGCAGCGAAGGACACTACACCGGGGAGCTGTTTTTT.

This clone was seen more than once but under ten times. The chain recombines TRBV27 with TRBJ2-2; 7 bases agree with TRBD2. Trimming took 9 bases from V and 1 from J; bases not matched to a gene: 8. This CDR3 is built from 15 residues. CDR1 is MNHEY and CDR2 is SMNVEV in the germline V gene (reference sequence). CDR3 region: CASPWGGMNTGELFF. DNA for the CDR3: TGTGCCAGTCCCTGGGGGGGTATGAACACCGGGGAGCTGTTTTTT.

On this clone: The identical CDR3 is also encoded by other nucleotide sequences in the sample. This chain connects TRBV6-5 to TRBJ1-2; 8 nucleotides match TRBD1. The CDR3 length is 14 residues. Germline CDR1 is MNHEY and CDR2 is SVGAGI. The V gene end was trimmed by 2 bases and the J gene end by 11 bases; junction bases not matched to a gene: 10. The CDR3 region has the DNA TGTGCCAGCAGTTACGGGAGGACAGGGTTTGGTTACACCTTC. Amino acid sequence: CASSYGRTGFGYTF.

V and J are TRBV2 and TRBJ1-1; 7 bases agree with TRBD1. The CDR3 is made up of 14 amino acids. V shed 7 bases, J shed 0 bases, and the junction held 5 bases outside the gene matches. Germline V CDR1 and CDR2: SNHLY, FYNNEI. The DNA for the CDR3 is TGTGCCAGCAAGGGGACAGCGATGAACACTGAAGCTTTCTTT. Its translation is CASKGTAMNTEAFF.

Concerning this clone itself: At one of its ends the junction is not consistent with the germline gene, which may arise from a read error. The chain links TRBV7-9 to TRBJ2-7, with 8 positions matching TRBD2. CDR1 and CDR2 from the germline V gene are SEHNR and FQNEAQ (reference sequence). The CDR3 length is 16 residues. The CDR3 reads CAGSFVGGRSSYEQYF. CDR3 DNA sequence: TGTGCCGGCAGCTTTGTCGGCGGGAGGAGCTCCTACGAGCAGTACTTC.

The rearrangement links TRBV2 to TRBJ2-3; TRBD1 might be the D (6 bases). V was shortened by 7 bases and J by 0 bases, with 11 bases between the two germline ends. The germline V gene encodes CDR1 SNHLY and CDR2 FYNNEI. The CDR3 is 14 residues long. The CDR3 sequence: CASNPQGSTDTQYF. CDR3 DNA: TGTGCCAGCAATCCACAGGGAAGCACAGATACGCAGTATTTT.

This clone occurred once. The chain is built from TRBV29-1 and TRBJ2-2, with unresolved D. The CDR3 runs to 12 residues. Trimming removed 4 bases at V and 2 bases at J, with 5 bases between. Germline V gene sequence: CDR1 SQVTM, CDR2 ANQGSEA. This CDR3 reads CSVGRNTGELFF. The CDR3 coding sequence is TGCAGCGTTGGTAGAAACACCGGGGAGCTGTTTTTT.

The chain recombines TRBV19 with TRBJ1-4; D unresolved. The germline V gene has CDR1 LNHDA and CDR2 SQIVND (reference sequence). There are 14 residues in the CDR3. V was pared by 6 bases and J by 5 bases, with 13 bases between. DNA of the CDR3: TGTGCCAGTAGATTCAGAGGGCTAAATGAAAAACTGTTTTTT. It is translated as CASRFRGLNEKLFF.

The sample holds a few counts of this clone. This rearrangement joins TRBV10-1 to TRBJ2-2; maybe TRBD2 (6 bases). Germline values: CDR1 WNHNN, CDR2 SYGVQD (reference sequence). V was shortened by 6 bases and J by 5 bases, with 10 bases between the two germline ends. The CDR3 has 13 residues. DNA of the CDR3: TGCGCCAGCAGGGTAGGGAGGACCGGGGAGCTGTTTTTT. It encodes CASRVGRTGELFF.

In this sample, this clone turned up a few times. The rearrangement uses TRBV10-2 and TRBJ2-3, with 12 bases aligning to TRBD2. Per the germline V gene, CDR1 is WSHSY and CDR2 is SAAADI. CDR3 length: 15 amino acids. Unmatched junction bases numbered 1, after V lost 3 bases and J lost 3 bases. The CDR3 DNA reads as TGCGCCAGCAGTGATACTAGCGGGAGGACAGATACGCAGTATTTT. Amino acid sequence: CASSDTSGRTDTQYF.

V gene TRBV19 combines with J gene TRBJ1-5; D gene unclear. Germline-derived CDR1 and CDR2 are LNHDA and SQIVND (reference sequence). The ends were cut back, 7 bases at V and 9 bases at J, with 19 bases in the middle. The CDR3 sequence is 14 residues long. The CDR3 reads CASNSQGGFRPQHF. CDR3 sequence (DNA): TGTGCCAGTAACTCCCAAGGCGGGTTTCGGCCCCAGCATTTT.

This clone was counted only a few times. The gene calls are TRBV5-1 and TRBJ2-3; 8 bases are a match to TRBD2. The V gene end was trimmed by 4 bases and the J gene end by 3 bases; junction bases not matched to a gene: 10. This CDR3 has 16 amino acids. Germline assignment: CDR1 SGHRS and CDR2 YFSETQ. Here the CDR3 DNA reads TGCGCCAGCAGCAGACGGGGGGGGTTGGGGACAGATACGCAGTATTTT. This sequence encodes CASSRRGGLGTDTQYF.

This rearrangement joins TRBV5-1 to TRBJ2-2, with 7 bases aligning to TRBD1. CDR1 and CDR2 (germline): SGHRS, YFSETQ. The CDR3 has 16 residues. V lost 1 base to trimming and J lost 1 base; unmatched junction nucleotides: 4. CDR3 sequence: CASSLRPGGNTGELFF. The DNA of the CDR3 is TGCGCCAGCAGCTTGCGCCCAGGGGGGAACACCGGGGAGCTGTTTTTT.

This clone was counted between two and nine times. V and J are TRBV5-1 and TRBJ2-7; 9 bases are a match to TRBD1. CDR1 is SGHRS, CDR2 YFSETQ, per germline. Unmatched junction bases numbered 7, after V lost 2 bases and J lost 4 bases. This CDR3 contains 15 residues. This chain's CDR3 is CASSFRQGDMYEQYF. Here the CDR3 DNA reads TGCGCCAGCAGCTTTCGACAGGGGGATATGTACGAGCAGTACTTC.

The V and J genes are TRBV27 and TRBJ2-1, with TRBD1 as a possible D gene (5 bases). Trimming left V 3 bases short and J 8 bases short, with 8 bases between. Germline loops: CDR1 MNHEY, CDR2 SMNVEV (reference sequence). This CDR3 has 12 amino acids. CDR3: CASSLIGDEQFF. CDR3 bases: TGTGCCAGCAGTTTGATAGGGGATGAGCAGTTCTTC.

The V gene is TRBV10-3, the J gene TRBJ2-7, with D tentatively TRBD2 (6 bases). The V gene lost 10 bases and the J gene lost 3 bases, with 19 bases spanning the gap. The CDR3 is 14 amino acids. Germline CDR1 is ENHRY and CDR2 is SYGVKD. The CDR3 sequence: CATEGRDGGYEQYF. The CDR3 region has the DNA TGTGCCACCGAGGGCCGAGACGGGGGCTACGAGCAGTACTTC.

The V and J genes are TRBV27 and TRBJ2-3, with TRBD2 matching 11 bases. Germline values: CDR1 MNHEY, CDR2 SMNVEV (reference sequence). The CDR3 is made up of 16 amino acids. The trim removed 4 bases at V and 5 bases at J, leaving 8 bases unmatched. As DNA, the CDR3 is TGTGCCAGCAGTTCCACCCGACTAGCGGGGCTAGATACGCAGTATTTT. This gives the protein CASSSTRLAGLDTQYF.

CDR3 amino acids: CASSPYNSPLHF. In DNA, the CDR3 is TGTGCCAGCAGCCCTTATAATTCACCCCTCCACTTT. The V and J genes are TRBV6-1 and TRBJ1-6, with unresolved D. V lost 6 bases and J lost 4, with 4 bases in between. The CDR3 sequence is 12 residues long. Per germline, CDR1 MNHNS and CDR2 SASEGT.

This clone was seen only a few times. The rearrangement joins TRBV5-1 to TRBJ2-2, with TRBD2 matching over 12 bases. This CDR3 is built from 18 residues. The V segment lost 4 bases and the J segment 4 bases; nucleotides outside the gene matches: 11. Germline V CDR1 and CDR2: SGHRS, YFSETQ. The CDR3 region has the DNA TGCGCCAGCAGCCCGCGGGACGGACTAGCGGGACCCACCGGGGAGCTGTTTTTT. This codes for CASSPRDGLAGPTGELFF.

The chain employs TRBV28 and TRBJ2-5; a possible D gene is TRBD2 (5 bases). Trimming pared 6 bases from V and 0 bases from J, leaving 11 bases between. This CDR3 has 14 residues. Germline values: CDR1 MDHEN, CDR2 SYDVKM. CDR3 in amino acids: CASSPKRYQETQYF. CDR3 DNA sequence: TGTGCCAGCAGCCCGAAGCGGTACCAAGAGACCCAGTACTTC.

This chain connects TRBV27 to TRBJ2-7, with a possible D match to TRBD2 (5 bases). V was trimmed by 5 bases and J by 2 bases, leaving 10 bases between them. Germline V gene data show CDR1 as MNHEY and CDR2 as SMNVEV (reference sequence). The CDR3 is made up of 13 amino acids. CDR3: CASSPAGPYEQYF. The CDR3 coding sequence is TGTGCCAGCAGTCCGGCGGGCCCCTACGAGCAGTACTTC.